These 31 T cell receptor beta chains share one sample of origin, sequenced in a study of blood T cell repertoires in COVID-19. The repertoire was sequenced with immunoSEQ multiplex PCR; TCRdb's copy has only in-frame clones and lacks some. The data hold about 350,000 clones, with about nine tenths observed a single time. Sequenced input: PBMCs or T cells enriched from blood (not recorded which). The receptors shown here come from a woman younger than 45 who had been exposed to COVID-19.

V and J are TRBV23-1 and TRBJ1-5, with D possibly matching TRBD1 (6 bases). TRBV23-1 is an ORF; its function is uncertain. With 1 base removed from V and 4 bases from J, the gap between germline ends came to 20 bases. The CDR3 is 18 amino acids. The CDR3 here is CASSQFPRRTDGNQPQHF. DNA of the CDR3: TGCGCCAGCAGTCAATTCCCCCGGCGGACAGATGGGAATCAGCCCCAGCATTTT.

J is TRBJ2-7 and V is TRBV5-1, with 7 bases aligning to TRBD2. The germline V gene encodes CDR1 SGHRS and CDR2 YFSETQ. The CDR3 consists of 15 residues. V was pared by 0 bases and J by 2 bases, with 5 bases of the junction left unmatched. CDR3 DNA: TGCGCCAGCAGCTTGGACCTGGGGGGGACCTACGAGCAGTACTTC. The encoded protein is CASSLDLGGTYEQYF. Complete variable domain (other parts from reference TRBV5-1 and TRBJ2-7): KAGVTQTPRYLIKTRGQQVTLSCSPISGHRSVSWYQQTPGQGLQFLFEYFSETQRNKGNFPGRFSGRQFSNSRSEMNVSTLELGDSALYLCASSLDLGGTYEQYFGPGTRLTVT.

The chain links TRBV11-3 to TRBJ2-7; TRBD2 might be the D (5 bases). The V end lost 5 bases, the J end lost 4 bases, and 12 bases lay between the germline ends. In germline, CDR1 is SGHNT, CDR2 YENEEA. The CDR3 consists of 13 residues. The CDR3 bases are TGTGCCAGCAGCCCAAGGAGGCGGTACGAGCAGTACTTC. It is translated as CASSPRRRYEQYF.

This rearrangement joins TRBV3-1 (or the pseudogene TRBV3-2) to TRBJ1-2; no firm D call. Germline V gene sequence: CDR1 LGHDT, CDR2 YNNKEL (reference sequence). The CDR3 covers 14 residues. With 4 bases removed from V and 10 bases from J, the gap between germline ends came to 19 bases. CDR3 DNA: TGTGCCAGCAGCCCAGACCTGGGCCTCACGGACTACACCTTC. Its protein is CASSPDLGLTDYTF.

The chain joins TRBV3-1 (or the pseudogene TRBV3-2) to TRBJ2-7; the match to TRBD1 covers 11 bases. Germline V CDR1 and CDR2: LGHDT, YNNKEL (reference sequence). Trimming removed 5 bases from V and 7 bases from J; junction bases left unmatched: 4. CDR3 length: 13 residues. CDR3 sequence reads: CASSRDRGSEQYF. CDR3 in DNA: TGTGCCAGCAGCAGGGACAGGGGGTCTGAGCAGTACTTC.

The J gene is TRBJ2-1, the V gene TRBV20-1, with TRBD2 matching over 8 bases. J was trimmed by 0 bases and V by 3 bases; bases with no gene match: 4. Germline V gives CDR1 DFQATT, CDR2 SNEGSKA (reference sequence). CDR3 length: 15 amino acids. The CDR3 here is CSASRLAGSYNEQFF. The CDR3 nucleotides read TGCAGTGCTAGTCGGCTAGCGGGCTCCTACAATGAGCAGTTCTTC.

CDR3 amino acids: CASSPSGSRHEQYF. CDR3 nucleotides: TGTGCCAGCAGTCCCAGCGGGAGTCGCCACGAGCAGTACTTC. The chain links TRBV6-5 to TRBJ2-7, with 8 nucleotides matching TRBD2. Trimming at V came to 5 bases and at J to 5 bases, leaving 8 bases not matched to a gene. This CDR3 has 14 amino acids. Germline V lookup: CDR1 MNHEY, CDR2 SVGAGI.

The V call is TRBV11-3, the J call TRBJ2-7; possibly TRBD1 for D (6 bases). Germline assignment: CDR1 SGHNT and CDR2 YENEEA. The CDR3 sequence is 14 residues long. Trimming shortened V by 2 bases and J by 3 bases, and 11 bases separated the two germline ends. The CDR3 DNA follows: TGTGCCAGCAGCTTATGGGGCAGGGGCTACGAGCAGTACTTC. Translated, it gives CASSLWGRGYEQYF.

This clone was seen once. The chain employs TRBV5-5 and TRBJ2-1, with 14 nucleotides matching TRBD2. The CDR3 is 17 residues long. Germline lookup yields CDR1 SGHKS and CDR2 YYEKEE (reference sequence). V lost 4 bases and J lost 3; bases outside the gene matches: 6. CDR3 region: CASSQGLAGAGYNEQFF. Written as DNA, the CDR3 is TGTGCCAGCAGCCAGGGACTAGCGGGAGCGGGCTACAATGAGCAGTTCTTC. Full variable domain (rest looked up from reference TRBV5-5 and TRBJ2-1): DAGVTQSPTHLIKTRGQQVTLRCSPISGHKSVSWYQQVLGQGPQFIFQYYEKEERGRGNFPDRFSARQFPNYSSELNVNALLLGDSALYLCASSQGLAGAGYNEQFFGPGTRLTVL.

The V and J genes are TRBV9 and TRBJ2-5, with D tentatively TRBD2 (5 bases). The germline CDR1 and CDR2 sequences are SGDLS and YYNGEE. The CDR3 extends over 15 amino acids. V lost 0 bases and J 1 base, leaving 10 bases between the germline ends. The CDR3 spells CASSVVGAVQETQYF. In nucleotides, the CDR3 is TGTGCCAGCAGCGTAGTGGGAGCGGTCCAAGAGACCCAGTACTTC. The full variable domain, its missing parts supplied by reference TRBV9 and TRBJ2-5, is DSGVTQTPKHLITATGQRVTLRCSPRSGDLSVYWYQQSLDQGLQFLIQYYNGEERAKGNILERFSAQQFPDLHSELNLSSLELGDSALYFCASSVVGAVQETQYFGPGTRLLVL.

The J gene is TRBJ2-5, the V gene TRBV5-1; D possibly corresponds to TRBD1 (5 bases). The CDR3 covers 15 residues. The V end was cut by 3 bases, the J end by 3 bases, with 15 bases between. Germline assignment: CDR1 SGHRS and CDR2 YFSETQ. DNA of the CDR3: TGCGCCAGCAGCTCGCTCGGGTTAGGGGAAGAGACCCAGTACTTC. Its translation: CASSSLGLGEETQYF.

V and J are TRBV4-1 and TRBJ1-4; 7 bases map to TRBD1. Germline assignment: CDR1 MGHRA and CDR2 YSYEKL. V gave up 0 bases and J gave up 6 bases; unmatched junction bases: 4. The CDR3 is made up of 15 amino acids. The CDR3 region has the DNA TGCGCCAGCAGCCAAGAGCGGGACAGTTATGAAAAACTGTTTTTT. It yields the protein CASSQERDSYEKLFF.

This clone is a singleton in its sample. CDR3 in amino acids: CASSGGTVPLHF. CDR3 DNA sequence: TGCGCCAGCAGCGGGGGGACCGTACCCCTCCACTTT. The rearrangement joins TRBV5-1 to TRBJ1-6, with a tentative D call TRBD1 (5 bases). The V and J ends lost 4 bases and 12 bases respectively, with 11 bases between them. Germline CDR1 reads SGHRS; CDR2 reads YFSETQ. The CDR3 extends over 12 amino acids.

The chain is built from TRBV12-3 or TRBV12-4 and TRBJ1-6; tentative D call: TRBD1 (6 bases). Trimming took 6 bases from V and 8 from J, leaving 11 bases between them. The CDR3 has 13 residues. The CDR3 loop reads CASRQGMDSPLHF. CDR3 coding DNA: TGTGCCAGCAGGCAGGGGATGGATTCACCCCTCCACTTT.

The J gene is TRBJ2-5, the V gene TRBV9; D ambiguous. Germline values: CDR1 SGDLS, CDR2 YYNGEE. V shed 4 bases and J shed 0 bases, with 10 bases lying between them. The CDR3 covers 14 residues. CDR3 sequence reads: CASSQASDQETQYF. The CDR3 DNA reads TGTGCCAGCAGCCAAGCGTCGGACCAAGAGACCCAGTACTTC.

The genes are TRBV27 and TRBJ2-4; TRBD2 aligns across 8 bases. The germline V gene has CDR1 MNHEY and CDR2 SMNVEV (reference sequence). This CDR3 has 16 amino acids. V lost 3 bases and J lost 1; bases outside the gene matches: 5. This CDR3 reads CASSFWLAGAKNIQYF. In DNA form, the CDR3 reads TGTGCCAGCAGTTTTTGGCTAGCGGGCGCCAAAAACATTCAGTACTTC.

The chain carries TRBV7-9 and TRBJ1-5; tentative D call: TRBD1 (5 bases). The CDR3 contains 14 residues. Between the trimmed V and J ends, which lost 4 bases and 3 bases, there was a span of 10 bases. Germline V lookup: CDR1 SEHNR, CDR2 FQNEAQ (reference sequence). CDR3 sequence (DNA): TGTGCCAGCAGCTCGGACATTATCAATCAGCCCCAGCATTTT. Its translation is CASSSDIINQPQHF.

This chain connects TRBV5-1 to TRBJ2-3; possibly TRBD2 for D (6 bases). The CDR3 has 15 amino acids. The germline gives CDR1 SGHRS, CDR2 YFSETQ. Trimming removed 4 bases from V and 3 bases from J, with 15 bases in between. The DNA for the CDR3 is TGCGCCAGCAGCCCAGGTGGCGGGAAAACAGATACGCAGTATTTT. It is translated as CASSPGGGKTDTQYF. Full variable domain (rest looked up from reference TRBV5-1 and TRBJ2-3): KAGVTQTPRYLIKTRGQQVTLSCSPISGHRSVSWYQQTPGQGLQFLFEYFSETQRNKGNFPGRFSGRQFSNSRSEMNVSTLELGDSALYLCASSPGGGKTDTQYFGPGTRLTVL.

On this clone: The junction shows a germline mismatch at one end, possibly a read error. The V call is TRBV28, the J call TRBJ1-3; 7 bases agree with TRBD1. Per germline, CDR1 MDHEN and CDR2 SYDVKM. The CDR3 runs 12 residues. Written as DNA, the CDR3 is TGTGCCAGCAGTTTATTGCTGACAGGGTCCCATTTT. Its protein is CASSLLLTGSHF.

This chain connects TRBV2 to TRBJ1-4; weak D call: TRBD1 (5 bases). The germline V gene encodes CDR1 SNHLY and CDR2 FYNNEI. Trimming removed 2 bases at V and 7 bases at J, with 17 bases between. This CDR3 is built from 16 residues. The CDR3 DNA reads TGTGCCAGCAGTGAAATTAGCTCGGGCGGGGGTGAAAAACTGTTTTTT. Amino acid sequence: CASSEISSGGGEKLFF.

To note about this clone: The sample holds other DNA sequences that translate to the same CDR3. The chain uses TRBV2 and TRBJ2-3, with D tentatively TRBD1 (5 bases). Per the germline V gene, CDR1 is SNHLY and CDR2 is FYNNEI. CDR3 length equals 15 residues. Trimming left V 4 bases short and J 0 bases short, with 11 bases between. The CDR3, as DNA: TGTGCCAGCAGTGGTAGGCAGGGAAGCACAGATACGCAGTATTTT. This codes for CASSGRQGSTDTQYF.

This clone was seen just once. CDR3 in amino acids: CATMNRAYNEQFF. The CDR3 coding sequence is TGTGCCACCATGAACAGGGCCTACAATGAGCAGTTCTTC. V usage is TRBV12-3 or TRBV12-4 and J usage is TRBJ2-1, with D possibly being TRBD1 (6 bases). CDR3 length: 13 residues. The V end was cut by 10 bases, the J end by 2 bases, with 12 bases between.

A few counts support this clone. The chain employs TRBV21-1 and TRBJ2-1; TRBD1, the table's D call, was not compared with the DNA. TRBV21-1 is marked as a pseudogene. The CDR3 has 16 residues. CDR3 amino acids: CASSKGPPSSYNEQFF. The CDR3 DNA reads TGTGCCAGCAGCAAAGGGCCTCCAAGCTCCTACAATGAGCAGTTCTTC.

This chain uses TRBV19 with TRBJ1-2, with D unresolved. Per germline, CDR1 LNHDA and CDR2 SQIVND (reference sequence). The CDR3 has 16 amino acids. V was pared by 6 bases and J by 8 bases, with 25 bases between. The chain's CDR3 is CASSPPSKGGFEGYTF. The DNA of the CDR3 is TGTGCCAGTAGCCCTCCCAGTAAGGGAGGATTTGAGGGCTACACCTTC.

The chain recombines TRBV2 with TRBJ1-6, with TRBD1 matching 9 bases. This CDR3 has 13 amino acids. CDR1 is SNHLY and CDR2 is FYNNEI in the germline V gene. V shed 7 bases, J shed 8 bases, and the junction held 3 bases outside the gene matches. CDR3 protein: CASNRQGDSPLHF. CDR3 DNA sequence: TGTGCCAGCAACCGACAGGGGGATTCACCCCTCCACTTT.

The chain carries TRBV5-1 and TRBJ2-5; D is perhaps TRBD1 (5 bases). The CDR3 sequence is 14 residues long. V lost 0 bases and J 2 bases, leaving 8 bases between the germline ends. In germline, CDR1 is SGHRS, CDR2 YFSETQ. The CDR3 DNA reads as TGCGCCAGCAGCTTGGGACAGCAACAAGAGACCCAGTACTTC. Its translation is CASSLGQQQETQYF.

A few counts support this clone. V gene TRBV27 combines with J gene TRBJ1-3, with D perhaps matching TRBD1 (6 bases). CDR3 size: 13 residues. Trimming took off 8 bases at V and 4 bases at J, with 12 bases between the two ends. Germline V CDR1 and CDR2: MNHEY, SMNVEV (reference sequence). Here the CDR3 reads CASCAGAGNTIYF. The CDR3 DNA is TGTGCCAGCTGTGCAGGGGCGGGAAACACCATATATTTT.

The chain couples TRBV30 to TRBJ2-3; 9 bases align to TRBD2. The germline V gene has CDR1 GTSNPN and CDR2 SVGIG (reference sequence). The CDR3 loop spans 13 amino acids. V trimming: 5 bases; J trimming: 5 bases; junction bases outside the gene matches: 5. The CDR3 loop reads CAWGSGRGDTQYF. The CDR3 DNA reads TGTGCCTGGGGTAGCGGGAGAGGAGATACGCAGTATTTT.

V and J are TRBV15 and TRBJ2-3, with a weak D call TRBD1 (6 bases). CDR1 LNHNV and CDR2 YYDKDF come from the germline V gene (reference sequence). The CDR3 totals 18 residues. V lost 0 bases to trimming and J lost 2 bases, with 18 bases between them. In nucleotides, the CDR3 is TGTGCCACCAGCAGAGAGAGGGGGTGGGTCCCAACCACAGATACGCAGTATTTT. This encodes CATSRERGWVPTTDTQYF.

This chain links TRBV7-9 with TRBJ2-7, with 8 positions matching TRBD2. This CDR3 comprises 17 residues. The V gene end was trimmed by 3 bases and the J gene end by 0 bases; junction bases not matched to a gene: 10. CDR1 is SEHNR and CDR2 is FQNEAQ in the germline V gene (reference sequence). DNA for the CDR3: TGTGCCAGCAGCTTTATCGGCGGGAGGATGAGCTCCTACGAGCAGTACTTC. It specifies CASSFIGGRMSSYEQYF.

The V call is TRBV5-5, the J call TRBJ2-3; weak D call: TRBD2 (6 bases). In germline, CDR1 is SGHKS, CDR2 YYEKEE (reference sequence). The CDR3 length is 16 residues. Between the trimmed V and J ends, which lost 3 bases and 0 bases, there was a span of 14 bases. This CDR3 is CASSSGGRGSTDTQYF. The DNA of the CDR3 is TGTGCCAGCAGCTCTGGTGGGCGGGGAAGCACAGATACGCAGTATTTT.